The present entry profiles one T cell receptor beta chain with its context. Its specificity is unknown. This CDR3 region has 17 residues. Germline assignment: CDR1 MGHRA and CDR2 YSYEKL. V dropped 1 base and J dropped 8; count of bases not matched to a gene: 10. What was amplified from RNA transcripts were TCR beta CDR3 regions. First-round RT-PCR targeting the TCR CDR3 was performed with the HTBI primer set. TCRdb analysed the multiplex PCR reads with MiXCR anew, one entry per CDR3 protein. Of around 300,000 distinct CDR3 sequences listed, roughly 13% were seen once; the top ten hold less than 8%. Clinicians diagnosed patients from clinical symptoms, serum thyroxine and TRAb, thyroid ultrasound and orbital computed tomography. This sample is part of a study of T cells in Graves' hyperthyroidism and ophthalmopathy. Study outcomes and limitations: Ophthalmopathy onset followed model prediction by a median approximately 7 months. A model of 13 V-J features distinguished ophthalmopathy from stable hyperthyroidism.

Material for sequencing was blood. The sequence derives from a middle-aged woman with Graves' hyperthyroidism. V and J are TRBV4-1 and TRBJ2-1, with 11 bases identical to TRBD2. The CDR3, as DNA: TGCGCCAGCAGCCAAGGGCTAGCGGGAGGTTTAGGGGATGAGCAGTTCTTC. It codes for CASSQGLAGGLGDEQFF.